A single sample is the source of the 12 T cell receptor beta chains below, sequenced in a study of blood T cell repertoires in COVID-19. Assay: immunoSEQ multiplex PCR; the TCRdb copy retains only in-frame clones and omits some. Here the sample spans tens of thousands of clones, roughly 84% being singletons. Sequencing was carried out using peripheral blood. The source is a man aged 55 to 70 with acute or convalescent COVID-19.

The J gene is TRBJ2-3, the V gene TRBV2, with TRBD2 identical over 10 bases. Germline V CDR1 and CDR2: SNHLY, FYNNEI. The CDR3 covers 17 residues. J lost 2 bases, V lost 7 bases, and 12 bases had no gene match. CDR3 in amino acids: CASKPVERGGITDTQYF. CDR3 bases: TGTGCCAGCAAGCCCGTCGAGCGGGGGGGGATCACAGATACGCAGTATTTT.

This clone is a singleton in its sample. This chain connects TRBV5-5 to TRBJ2-1; 9 nucleotides align to TRBD2. Germline V gene data show CDR1 as SGHKS and CDR2 as YYEKEE (reference sequence). Trimming removed 4 bases from V and 4 bases from J; junction bases left unmatched: 6. The length of the CDR3 is 15 residues. The CDR3 DNA reads as TGTGCCAGCAGCCTCGGGACTAGCCATTACAATGAGCAGTTCTTC. Protein: CASSLGTSHYNEQFF.

The chain recombines TRBV25-1 with TRBJ2-7; 7 bases are shared with TRBD1. Looked up from germline, CDR1 is MGHDK and CDR2 is SYGVNS. The CDR3 spans 14 residues. Trimming at V came to 9 bases and at J to 4 bases, leaving 12 bases not matched to a gene. The CDR3 here is CASSTGQPPYEQYV. The CDR3 bases are TGTGCCAGTTCAACGGGACAGCCGCCTTACGAGCAGTACGTC.

The gene calls are TRBV7-9 and TRBJ1-1; 7 bases map to TRBD1. Trimming removed 5 bases from V and 1 base from J; junction bases left unmatched: 7. CDR1 is SEHNR, CDR2 FQNEAQ, per germline (reference sequence). The CDR3 totals 15 residues. The CDR3 region is CASSTDRDGNTEAFF. CDR3 in DNA: TGTGCCAGCAGCACAGACAGGGACGGGAACACTGAAGCTTTCTTT.

V and J are TRBV27 and TRBJ1-1; a possible D gene is TRBD1 (5 bases). Deletions cut 6 bases from V and 4 bases from J, with 15 bases between. The germline CDR1 and CDR2 sequences are MNHEY and SMNVEV (reference sequence). The CDR3 is made up of 14 amino acids. The CDR3 bases are TGTGCCAGCAGCAAGGAAGGGGCAGGCACTGAAGCTTTCTTT. Protein product: CASSKEGAGTEAFF.

The chain carries TRBV6-6 and TRBJ2-1; 13 positions match TRBD2. This CDR3 spans 15 amino acids. The J segment lost 8 bases and the V segment lost 5 bases, leaving 6 bases of the junction unmatched. The germline CDR1 and CDR2 sequences are MNHNY and SVGAGI (reference sequence). DNA of the CDR3: TGTGCCAGCAGTCCACTAGCGGGGGGGAGTTATGAGCAGTTCTTC. Translated, it gives CASSPLAGGSYEQFF.

This clone was seen just once. V is TRBV5-4 and J is TRBJ2-1, with 10 bases aligning to TRBD1. Trimming removed 3 bases from V and 7 bases from J; junction bases left unmatched: 13. CDR1 is SGHNT and CDR2 is YYREEE in the germline V gene (reference sequence). This CDR3 is 17 amino acids long. Here the CDR3 DNA reads TGTGCCAGCAGCTCGACCTTCCGGGACAGGGGTCCTAATGAGCAGTTCTTC. Amino acid sequence: CASSSTFRDRGPNEQFF.

The chain recombines TRBV2 with TRBJ1-6; 8 bases align to TRBD1. Germline CDR1 and CDR2: SNHLY and FYNNEI. V gave up 7 bases and J gave up 6 bases; unmatched junction bases: 8. The CDR3 covers 15 residues. Written as DNA, the CDR3 is TGTGCCAGCAAATCGATGACAGGGGTTAATTCACCCCTCCACTTT. Its protein product is CASKSMTGVNSPLHF.

The chain employs TRBV5-1 and TRBJ1-1; D possibly corresponds to TRBD1 (6 bases). The CDR3 is made up of 14 amino acids. Trimming stripped 4 bases from V and 1 base from J, with 11 bases between. Germline V lookup: CDR1 SGHRS, CDR2 YFSETQ. The DNA for the CDR3 is TGCGCCAGCAGCCACCTGACAGGGAACACTGAAGCTTTCTTT. It translates to CASSHLTGNTEAFF.

The J gene is TRBJ1-1, the V gene TRBV5-6; D is ambiguous. This CDR3 is 16 amino acids long. CDR1 is SGHDT, CDR2 YYEEEE, per germline. Trimming took 1 base from V and 5 from J, leaving 18 bases between them. DNA of the CDR3: TGTGCCAGCAGCTTGCCCCCTTACGGAACGGGGACTGAAGCTTTCTTT. This codes for CASSLPPYGTGTEAFF.

The rearrangement links TRBV6-5 to TRBJ1-6; D ambiguous. This CDR3 region has 15 residues. V was cut by 5 bases and J by 9 bases, with 17 bases left in between. Germline CDR1 MNHEY, CDR2 SVGAGI. The CDR3 loop reads CASSPRGDAASPLHF. The CDR3 DNA reads as TGTGCCAGCAGTCCCCGAGGAGACGCGGCTTCACCCCTCCACTTT.

J is TRBJ2-7 and V is TRBV7-9, with 7 nucleotides matching TRBD1. V dropped 2 bases and J dropped 4; count of bases not matched to a gene: 14. Germline CDR1 reads SEHNR; CDR2 reads FQNEAQ (reference sequence). The CDR3 spans 17 residues. CDR3 sequence reads: CASSLLTGKGWVYEQYF. Written as DNA, the CDR3 is TGTGCCAGCAGCTTACTGACAGGGAAGGGATGGGTATACGAGCAGTACTTC.